These 26 T cell receptor beta chains share one sample of origin, sequenced in a study of T cells in Graves' hyperthyroidism and ophthalmopathy. Amplified TCR beta CDR3 regions derived from RNA transcripts. The TCR CDR3 was amplified in a first-round RT-PCR using the HTBI primer set. Using its own MiXCR run on the multiplex PCR reads, TCRdb lists one record per CDR3 protein. The repertoire includes about 500,000 distinct CDR3 sequences, 17% of them detected once, and 15% to 20% sits in the top ten. Material: blood. The origin of the receptors is a woman between 18 and 30 years old with Graves' ophthalmopathy.

The chain combines TRBV3-2 with TRBJ2-3; the table assigns TRBD2, which was not confirmed against the DNA. TRBV3-2 represents a pseudogene. The CDR3 is 19 residues long. The CDR3 coding sequence is TGTGCCAGCAGCCAAGGGGGCCCCATAGCGGGACAAAGCACAGATACGCAGTATTTT. Protein: CASSQGGPIAGQSTDTQYF.

This clonotype was picked up many times. This chain uses TRBV30 with TRBJ2-2; D call uncertain. V was shortened by 5 bases and J by 8 bases, with 12 bases between the two germline ends. The CDR3 contains 12 residues. From germline, CDR1 is GTSNPN and CDR2 SVGIG (reference sequence). CDR3 DNA sequence: TGTGCCTGGGACGACGCGGAAGGGGAGCTGTTTTTT. It yields the protein CAWDDAEGELFF.

As regards this clonotype: Sequence at one end of the junction differs from germline and may be a read error. This chain connects TRBV20-1 to TRBJ2-7; 11 nucleotides match TRBD2. The CDR3 is made up of 13 amino acids. CDR1 is DFQATT and CDR2 is SNEGSKA in the germline V gene (reference sequence). The CDR3 sequence: CSLLAGARDDQYF. In DNA form, the CDR3 reads TGCAGTCTACTAGCGGGGGCCCGTGACGACCAGTACTTC.

The chain couples TRBV7-3 to TRBJ2-1; D possibly uses TRBD1 or TRBD2 (5 bases each). V lost 4 bases, J lost 3 bases, and 19 bases lay in between. This CDR3 has 17 residues. Per the germline V gene, CDR1 is SGHTA and CDR2 is FQGTGA. DNA for the CDR3: TGTGCCAGCAGCTCTCCGGGACCCCCGGCGGGCTACAATGAGCAGTTCTTC. This sequence encodes CASSSPGPPAGYNEQFF.

In its sample, this clonotype was seen many times. The chain recombines TRBV7-3 with TRBJ2-3; unclear D gene. The CDR3 is 14 amino acids. Germline V gene sequence: CDR1 SGHTA, CDR2 FQGTGA. The V and J ends lost 6 bases and 1 base respectively, with 11 bases between them. The CDR3 sequence: CASSLLGGTDTQYF. CDR3 coding DNA: TGTGCCAGCAGTTTATTAGGTGGCACAGATACGCAGTATTTT.

This clonotype was seen only a few times. The V call is TRBV15, the J call TRBJ2-1, with D possibly TRBD2 on 6 matching bases. V gave up 0 bases and J gave up 0 bases, with 12 bases separating them. The germline CDR1 and CDR2 sequences are LNHNV and YYDKDF (reference sequence). This CDR3 spans 17 amino acids. The CDR3: CATSRDLAVSSYNEQFF. The CDR3 DNA reads TGTGCCACCAGCAGAGATTTAGCGGTGAGCTCCTACAATGAGCAGTTCTTC.

The table lists this clonotype with many counts. The CDR3 protein is CASSLGGPLHF. CDR3 sequence (DNA): TGTGCCAGCAGTTTAGGTGGACCCCTCCACTTT. J is TRBJ1-6 and V is TRBV28; D gene ambiguous. Germline values: CDR1 MDHEN, CDR2 SYDVKM. The V end lost 2 bases, the J end lost 12 bases, and 5 bases lay between the germline ends. CDR3 length: 11 amino acids.

V usage is TRBV11-2 and J usage is TRBJ2-3; 7 bases line up with TRBD2. Looked up from germline, CDR1 is SGHAT and CDR2 is FQNNGV. V dropped 5 bases and J dropped 2; count of bases not matched to a gene: 10. The CDR3 runs 16 residues. The chain's CDR3 is CASSPLGAGLTDTQYF. The DNA of the CDR3 is TGTGCCAGCAGCCCCCTCGGAGCGGGACTCACAGATACGCAGTATTTT.

This clonotype was observed a single time. The V call is TRBV20-1, the J call TRBJ2-1, with 8 positions matching TRBD2. V lost 2 bases, J lost 4 bases, and 4 bases stayed unmatched. The CDR3 is made up of 14 amino acids. Germline V gives CDR1 DFQATT, CDR2 SNEGSKA (reference sequence). Here the CDR3 reads CSARSGLEYNEQFF. Here the CDR3 DNA reads TGCAGTGCTAGATCGGGACTAGAGTACAATGAGCAGTTCTTC.

This clonotype has a count of ten or more. The chain couples TRBV5-1 to TRBJ1-2, with D maybe TRBD1 (6 bases). The V end was cut by 0 bases, the J end by 6 bases, with 6 bases between. Germline V gene sequence: CDR1 SGHRS, CDR2 YFSETQ. CDR3 length: 12 residues. The CDR3, as DNA: TGCGCCAGCAGCTTGGGACAGGATGGCTACACCTTC. Its translation: CASSLGQDGYTF.

The chain joins TRBV20-1 to TRBJ2-1, with a weak D call TRBD2 (5 bases). Per germline, CDR1 DFQATT and CDR2 SNEGSKA (reference sequence). The CDR3 has 13 residues. CDR3 in DNA: TGCAGGCTAGGATCACTAGACGCCAATGAGCAGTTCTTC. Translating gives CRLGSLDANEQFF.

On this clonotype: No DNA is shown, since the ends of the CDR3 on it are uncertain; the CDR3 is the one TCRdb lists. The chain has TRBV7-4 and TRBJ1-1. Germline V CDR1 and CDR2: SGHVT, SQSDAQ. The CDR3 region is 24 residues in length, termini included. The chain's CDR3 is CASSPNQTSLYFCASSLSGTEAFF.

This clonotype was picked up many times. The chain couples TRBV5-1 to TRBJ2-7, with 9 nucleotides matching TRBD1. In germline, CDR1 is SGHRS, CDR2 YFSETQ. CDR3 size: 16 residues. The trim removed 5 bases at V and 0 bases at J, leaving 9 bases unmatched. CDR3 coding DNA: TGCGCCAGCAGAGAAACAGGGGGCATGGGCTCCTACGAGCAGTACTTC. Protein sequence: CASRETGGMGSYEQYF.

This clonotype occurred many times. CDR3 sequence: CASSPLTENTEAFF. The CDR3 nucleotides are TGTGCCAGCTCACCGCTTACCGAGAACACTGAAGCTTTCTTT. V and J are TRBV18 and TRBJ1-1; D gene ambiguous. Germline V gene sequence: CDR1 KGHSH, CDR2 LQKENI. This CDR3 comprises 14 residues. Trimming cost V 3 bases and J 1 base, with 9 bases left between them.

There are many counts of this clonotype. The rearrangement links TRBV28 to TRBJ2-7, with 8 bases matching TRBD1. This CDR3 comprises 20 residues. Germline CDR1 and CDR2: MDHEN and SYDVKM. V lost 3 bases, J lost 5 bases, and 24 bases stayed unmatched. The CDR3 nucleotides are TGTGCCAGCAGTTTCTTAATAGGACAGGGCCTAGCCATGCCAGGCAACGAGCAGTACTTC. Its protein product is CASSFLIGQGLAMPGNEQYF.

This clonotype was counted between two and nine times. The chain uses TRBV7-9 and TRBJ1-1, with D unclear. Germline V gives CDR1 SEHNR, CDR2 FQNEAQ (reference sequence). The length of the CDR3 is 15 residues. V gave up 2 bases and J gave up 4 bases, with 14 bases separating them. The CDR3 sequence: CASSLTAPRGTEAFF. CDR3 sequence (DNA): TGTGCCAGCAGCTTAACAGCCCCGCGGGGCACTGAAGCTTTCTTT.

This clonotype was found a few times. V gene TRBV28 combines with J gene TRBJ1-2; no reliable D call. Trimming pared 3 bases from V and 8 bases from J, leaving 10 bases between. The CDR3 runs 12 residues. CDR1 is MDHEN, CDR2 SYDVKM, per germline. CDR3 in DNA: TGTGCCAGCAGTTTGAGTGTTCAGGGCTACACCTTC. Translated: CASSLSVQGYTF.

The chain couples TRBV6-1 to TRBJ1-5, with unresolved D. V was shortened by 0 bases and J by 5 bases, with 5 bases between the two germline ends. CDR1 and CDR2 (germline): MNHNS, SASEGT. The CDR3 covers 13 residues. CDR3 protein: CASSEAEDQPQHF. CDR3 sequence (DNA): TGTGCCAGCAGTGAAGCGGAGGATCAGCCCCAGCATTTT.

This clonotype was seen a handful of times. The CDR3 sequence: CASRRQGSTEAFF. CDR3 nucleotides: TGTGCCAGCAGACGACAGGGGAGTACTGAAGCTTTCTTT. V usage is TRBV12-3 or TRBV12-4 and J usage is TRBJ1-1; the match to TRBD1 covers 8 bases. The CDR3 is 13 residues long. With V trimmed by 6 bases and J by 5 bases, 5 bases remained unmatched.

This clonotype was recorded many times. The genes are TRBV7-8 and TRBJ2-1; no clear D. Germline V gives CDR1 SGHVS, CDR2 FQNEAQ. This CDR3 contains 15 residues. V lost 1 base, J lost 0 bases, and 7 bases lay in between. CDR3 sequence reads: CASSLDPSSYNEQFF. In DNA, the CDR3 is TGTGCCAGCAGCTTAGACCCGAGCTCCTACAATGAGCAGTTCTTC.

This clonotype was counted only a few times. This chain uses TRBV7-8 with TRBJ2-6; a weak D match, TRBD1 (5 bases). This CDR3 contains 15 residues. Trimming pared 1 base from V and 4 bases from J, leaving 8 bases between. Germline CDR1 SGHVS, CDR2 FQNEAQ. The DNA of the CDR3 is TGTGCCAGCAGCTTAGGGTCAGGGGGGGCCAACGTCCTGACTTTC. The encoded protein is CASSLGSGGANVLTF.

The sample holds many counts of this clonotype. Sequence at one end of the junction differs from germline and may be a read error. The V gene is TRBV30, the J gene TRBJ1-1, with D unresolved. CDR3 length equals 11 residues. CDR1 and CDR2 (germline): GTSNPN, SVGIG (reference sequence). In DNA, the CDR3 is TGCGCGTTTGGGCTTAACACTGAAGCTTTCTTT. This sequence encodes CAFGLNTEAFF.

This clonotype was detected ten times or more. The rearrangement joins TRBV30 to TRBJ1-5, with 8 bases aligning to TRBD1. CDR1 is GTSNPN, CDR2 SVGIG, per germline (reference sequence). With V trimmed by 5 bases and J by 6 bases, 9 bases remained unmatched. CDR3 size: 14 residues. The CDR3 protein is CAWGTGGSGQPQHF. In DNA, the CDR3 is TGTGCCTGGGGTACAGGGGGTTCGGGTCAGCCCCAGCATTTT. The full variable domain, rest sourced from reference TRBV30 and TRBJ1-5, is SQTIHQWPATLVQPVGSPLSLECTVEGTSNPNLYWYRQAAGRGLQLLFYSVGIGQISSEVPQNLSASRPQDRQFILSSKKLLLSDSGFYLCAWGTGGSGQPQHFGDGTRLSIL.

Remarks on this clonotype: One end of the junction does not line up with germline, which may come from a read error. The V call is TRBV11-2, the J call TRBJ2-7, with TRBD2 identical over 8 bases. The CDR3 length is 15 residues. From germline, CDR1 is SGHAT and CDR2 FQNNGV. CDR3 nucleotide sequence: TGTGCCGGCAGCCAAGAGGGGACTAGTAGCGACGAGCAGTACTTC. It is translated as CAGSQEGTSSDEQYF.

This clonotype was found a few times. The J gene is TRBJ2-7, the V gene TRBV9; possibly TRBD2 for D (5 bases). The length of the CDR3 is 15 residues. Deletions cut 2 bases from V and 4 bases from J, with 16 bases between. From germline, CDR1 is SGDLS and CDR2 YYNGEE. The chain's CDR3 is CASSVGTGIGYEQYF. DNA of the CDR3: TGTGCCAGCAGCGTCGGCACGGGGATAGGGTACGAGCAGTACTTC.

This clonotype has at least ten counts. The chain couples TRBV20-1 to TRBJ2-7; 7 nucleotides align to TRBD2. Germline V gene lookup returns CDR1 DFQATT and CDR2 SNEGSKA (reference sequence). The CDR3 has 14 residues. V lost 6 bases, J lost 3 bases, and 11 bases stayed unmatched. The CDR3 reads CSAESTGTIYEQYF. In DNA, the CDR3 is TGCAGTGCCGAAAGTACCGGGACTATCTACGAGCAGTACTTC.